Following are 18 T cell receptor beta chains from one sample sequenced in a study of blood T cells in healthy people across ages. With a J-beta primer mix and a sample-barcoded 5' primer, a second PCR ran about 6 to 11 cycles. TCRdb ran MiXCR on the 5' RACE reads and lists one entry per CDR3 protein. Among around 1.5 million distinct CDR3 sequences, around 39% were seen once, and the ten largest hold 7.9%. Sample: blood. These receptors all come from a young woman in good health.

This clonotype has only a few counts. The chain has TRBV6-2 or TRBV6-3 and TRBJ2-7; 9 bases align to TRBD2. Germline trimming cut 6 bases from V and 0 bases from J; bases unmatched to any gene: 18. Germline V gene sequence: CDR1 MNHEY, CDR2 SVGEGT. This CDR3 spans 19 amino acids. As DNA, the CDR3 is TGTGCCAGCAGCGTGAGCGGGAGGTTATTACGTGCGCGCTCCTACGAGCAGTACTTC. Protein sequence: CASSVSGRLLRARSYEQYF.

This clonotype came up a few times. The rearrangement links TRBV6-5 to TRBJ2-3; D may correspond to TRBD1 or TRBD2 (5 bases each). The CDR3 consists of 14 residues. Germline-derived CDR1 and CDR2 are MNHEY and SVGAGI. Between the trimmed V and J ends, which lost 10 bases and 3 bases, there was a span of 17 bases. CDR3 protein: CATRDQLSTDTQYF. The CDR3 coding sequence is TGTGCCACTAGGGACCAATTGTCTACAGATACGCAGTATTTT.

The chain uses TRBV7-9 and TRBJ1-1, with unresolved D. V dropped 2 bases and J dropped 8 bases, with 9 bases sitting between them. CDR1 and CDR2 from the germline V gene are SEHNR and FQNEAQ (reference sequence). This CDR3 spans 12 amino acids. The CDR3 DNA sequence: TGTGCCAGCAGCTTACGAGAAGGAGAAGCTTTCTTT. Translated: CASSLREGEAFF.

This clonotype was seen repeatedly, ten times or more. The chain joins TRBV2 to TRBJ2-7; no definite D call. The CDR3 extends over 12 amino acids. The V end was cut by 2 bases, the J end by 5 bases, with 7 bases between. Germline V lookup: CDR1 SNHLY, CDR2 FYNNEI. As DNA, the CDR3 is TGTGCCAGCAGTGAATTGTCCGACGAGCAGTACTTC. It codes for CASSELSDEQYF.

The rearrangement joins TRBV6-2 or TRBV6-3 to TRBJ2-1, with 7 nucleotides matching TRBD2. Germline V CDR1 and CDR2: MNHEY, SVGEGT. This CDR3 comprises 13 residues. With 6 bases clipped from V and 6 bases from J, the junction kept 5 bases outside the gene matches. CDR3 sequence reads: CASRTTSANEQFF. DNA of the CDR3: TGTGCCAGCAGGACCACTAGCGCCAATGAGCAGTTCTTC.

This clonotype was recorded at least ten times. V gene TRBV29-1 combines with J gene TRBJ2-1; 10 positions match TRBD2. Germline V gene lookup returns CDR1 SQVTM and CDR2 ANQGSEA. V gave up 7 bases and J gave up 7 bases; unmatched junction bases: 13. This CDR3 is built from 15 residues. CDR3 amino acids: CSAETSGLKGNEQFF. As DNA, the CDR3 is TGCAGCGCCGAGACTAGCGGGCTCAAAGGGAATGAGCAGTTCTTC.

The chain uses TRBV27 and TRBJ1-2; D may be TRBD1 (5 bases). V lost 8 bases and J lost 4, with 17 bases in between. Germline CDR1 is MNHEY and CDR2 is SMNVEV (reference sequence). The CDR3 is 14 residues long. The DNA of the CDR3 is TGTGCCAGCCGGGACTCCTGGTTGTCCTATGGCTACACCTTC. Its protein is CASRDSWLSYGYTF.

This clonotype has more than one count but fewer than ten. The rearrangement uses TRBV6-5 and TRBJ2-7; D is possibly TRBD1 (5 bases). There are 14 residues in the CDR3. Germline CDR1 MNHEY, CDR2 SVGAGI. The V end lost 2 bases, the J end lost 5 bases, and 13 bases lay between the germline ends. The CDR3 sequence is CASSYRDRKDEQYF. The DNA of the CDR3 is TGTGCCAGCAGTTACCGAGACAGAAAAGACGAGCAGTACTTC.

There are a few counts of this clonotype. The V and J genes are TRBV27 and TRBJ2-3; TRBD1 matches 7 bases. The germline V gene has CDR1 MNHEY and CDR2 SMNVEV (reference sequence). Trimming at V came to 3 bases and at J to 3 bases, leaving 6 bases not matched to a gene. This CDR3 has 15 amino acids. The CDR3 DNA sequence: TGTGCCAGCAGTTTTACAGGGGATGTGACAGATACGCAGTATTTT. Its protein is CASSFTGDVTDTQYF.

This clonotype was picked up a small number of times. J is TRBJ2-5 and V is TRBV11-1; D is ambiguous. The CDR3 runs 12 residues. V lost 8 bases to trimming and J lost 2 bases, with 9 bases between them. The V gene's germline CDR1 is SGHAT and CDR2 FQDESV (reference sequence). The CDR3 DNA sequence: TGTGCCAGCGGTAGGGCACAAGAGACCCAGTACTTC. This encodes CASGRAQETQYF.

The gene calls are TRBV10-3 and TRBJ2-5, with 7 positions matching TRBD2. Germline CDR1 is ENHRY and CDR2 is SYGVKD. The J segment lost 5 bases and the V segment lost 7 bases, leaving 10 bases of the junction unmatched. There are 14 residues in the CDR3. The CDR3 DNA sequence: TGTGCCATCAAAAGGACTAGTGTAGGGGAGACCCAGTACTTC. Protein product: CAIKRTSVGETQYF.

The chain uses TRBV6-1 and TRBJ2-1; the match to TRBD1 covers 12 bases. CDR1 and CDR2 (germline): MNHNS, SASEGT. The CDR3 consists of 17 residues. V shed 5 bases, J shed 8 bases, and the junction held 13 bases outside the gene matches. This CDR3 is CASSTRSGTGGSHEQFF. CDR3 nucleotides: TGTGCCAGCAGTACCAGATCCGGGACAGGGGGCTCCCATGAGCAGTTCTTC.

The rearrangement uses TRBV28 and TRBJ2-5; TRBD2 matches at 13 bases. CDR1 and CDR2 (germline): MDHEN, SYDVKM. The junction had 13 bases not matched to a gene; V was cut back by 8 bases and J by 4 bases. The CDR3 runs to 17 residues. CDR3 region: CASSTRRTSGGTETQYF. CDR3 DNA sequence: TGTGCCAGCTCTACCCGGCGGACTAGCGGGGGTACAGAGACCCAGTACTTC. The variable domain in full, with the rest retrieved from reference TRBV28 and TRBJ2-5, is DVKVTQSSRYLVKRTGEKVFLECVQDMDHENMFWYRQDPGLGLRLIYFSYDVKMKEKGDIPEGYSVSREKKERFSLILESASTNQTSMYLCASSTRRTSGGTETQYFGPGTRLLVL.

This clonotype was recorded once. The gene calls are TRBV9 and TRBJ2-1; TRBD2 agrees at 7 bases. J was trimmed by 2 bases and V by 4 bases; bases with no gene match: 6. Per germline, CDR1 SGDLS and CDR2 YYNGEE. CDR3 size: 15 residues. The DNA of the CDR3 is TGTGCCAGCAGCCCTCTAGCGGAAGCCTACAATGAGCAGTTCTTC. The encoded protein is CASSPLAEAYNEQFF.

Details on this clonotype: Mismatch with germline at one junction end may stem from a read error. V usage is TRBV7-7 and J usage is TRBJ2-2; D possibly uses TRBD1 or TRBD2 (5 bases each). Germline values: CDR1 SSHAT, CDR2 FNYEAQ (reference sequence). The CDR3 contains 15 residues. CDR3 sequence: CASRQTGTQTGELFF. For the CDR3, the DNA is TGTGCTAGCAGACAAACCGGGACGCAAACCGGGGAGCTGTTTTTT.

This clonotype has more than one count but fewer than ten. This chain joins TRBV12-3 or TRBV12-4 and TRBJ2-4; the match to TRBD2 covers 10 bases. The CDR3 sequence is 14 residues long. With V trimmed by 2 bases and J by 7 bases, 2 bases remained unmatched. CDR3 residues: CASSLLAGVNIQYF. CDR3 nucleotides: TGTGCCAGCAGTTTACTAGCGGGAGTGAACATTCAGTACTTC.

This sequence joins TRBV7-2 and TRBJ1-1; D is uncertain. The CDR3 sequence is 16 residues long. Germline CDR1 reads SGHTA; CDR2 reads FQGNSA. V dropped 2 bases and J dropped 4 bases, with 17 bases sitting between them. The CDR3 here is CASSLWTTLGGTEAFF. The CDR3 coding sequence is TGTGCCAGCAGCTTATGGACCACCTTAGGTGGCACTGAAGCTTTCTTT.

J is TRBJ1-4 and V is TRBV10-3, with 7 bases matching TRBD1. Germline loops: CDR1 ENHRY, CDR2 SYGVKD. The CDR3 has 13 residues. V lost 10 bases and J lost 2; bases outside the gene matches: 4. CDR3 residues: CATAGQTNEKLFF. In DNA form, the CDR3 reads TGTGCCACCGCGGGACAGACTAATGAAAAACTGTTTTTT.